A selection of T cell receptor beta chains follows, all from one sample in a study of cytomegalovirus exposure and HLA in healthy donors. Produced via immunoSEQ multiplex PCR; TCRdb's table is partial and in-frame only. The sample includes around 300,000 clones, more than 55% of them seen just once. The material sequenced was PBMCs. The receptor source for this set is a female donor in good health and CMV-seronegative. Each CDR3 is given with its conserved first and last residue. Fields, in order: clone size, J gene, D gene, V gene, CDR3 DNA, CDR3 protein. The D gene is left open where the match is weak. Not every row has a clone size; where given, it reads once, few, many or a size class.

few	TRBJ2-7	TRBD1	TRBV6-1	TGTGCCAGCACCTCCGGGACAGGAAAAACCTACGAGCAGTACTTC	CASTSGTGKTYEQYF
NA	TRBJ2-1	NA	TRBV10-1	TGCGCCAGCAGTTGGAGTTCGGACAATGAGCAGTTCTTC	CASSWSSDNEQFF
NA	TRBJ2-5	NA	TRBV7-2	TGTGCCAGCAGCCGATCTCTCAGCGTGTACCAAGAGACCCAGTACTTC	CASSRSLSVYQETQYF
NA	TRBJ2-1	NA	TRBV7-8	TGTGCCAGCAGCTTAGGGTCAGGGGTAGTTGGGAAGGATGAGCAGTTCTTC	CASSLGSGVVGKDEQFF
NA	TRBJ1-4	TRBD1	TRBV7-9	TGTGCCAGCAGAAATGAGGGGGCGCGACGGGAAAAACTGTTTTTT	CASRNEGARREKLFF
once	TRBJ1-2	TRBD1	TRBV7-2	TGTGCCAGCAGCCCGACAGGGGGCGGCTATGGCTACACCTTC	CASSPTGGGYGYTF
NA	TRBJ1-2	TRBD1	TRBV9	TGTGCCAGCAGCGTAACCTCCGGGACAGATGGCTACACCTTC	CASSVTSGTDGYTF
NA	TRBJ2-5	NA	TRBV7-9	TGTGCCAGCAGCTTAGGGTCAGGGGGAGGACAAGAGACCCAGTACTTC	CASSLGSGGGQETQYF
NA	TRBJ1-2	TRBD1	TRBV28	TGTGCCAGCAGTTTAGTCGCCAGGGGGGACGGTGCCTACACCTTC	CASSLVARGDGAYTF
NA	TRBJ1-5	TRBD1	TRBV19	TGTGCCAGTAGGCTGTCCCGGGACAGGGTTGATCAGCCCCAGCATTTT	CASRLSRDRVDQPQHF